This T cell receptor beta chain originates from a study of T cell responses to AZD1222 COVID-19 vaccine. Study observations and caveats: Females made up more of the donors, who were largely white British, and clonal diversity may have come out too low. Spike-specific TCR breadth and depth grew following two AZD1222 doses. Nearly half of spike-specific TCRs reportedly go after variant regions that carry no mutations. Along spike, vaccine-associated CD4 TCRs were found throughout, with dominance at 160-218 and 743-854.

Comments on this clone: Its specificity is unknown.

Some clones are missing from TCRdb's copy, which holds only in-frame ones; the method was immunoSEQ multiplex PCR. The table includes some 83,000 clones, approximately 90% detected once. The sequence came from an adult in good health. Sequencing used peripheral blood, obtained on day 0 of AZD1222 vaccination.

The CDR3 protein is CASSLQRGPNYGYTF. The CDR3 DNA sequence: TGTGCCAGCAGCTTGCAAAGGGGTCCTAACTATGGCTACACCTTC. This chain uses TRBV5-6 with TRBJ1-2, with D maybe TRBD1 (5 bases). The V end was cut by 1 base, the J end by 0 bases, with 10 bases between. The germline V gene has CDR1 SGHDT and CDR2 YYEEEE. The CDR3 loop spans 15 amino acids.